This TCR beta chain appears in the sequencing data of a study of Ad26.COV2.S vaccination and SARS-CoV-2 variants. This CDR3 has 15 residues. Per the germline V gene, CDR1 is LGHNA and CDR2 is YSLEER. Germline trimming cut 0 bases from V and 3 bases from J; bases unmatched to any gene: 2. The study's findings and limits: Reportedly, spike-specific CD8+ and CD4+ T cell responses achieved substantial breadth once vaccination had taken place.

The repertoire was sequenced with immunoSEQ multiplex PCR; TCRdb's copy has only in-frame clones and lacks some. The profile shows about 350,000 clones, roughly 90% of them singletons. The treatment: some 20 received Ad26.COV2.S at low or high dose, single or two shots; 5 received placebo; per-sample allocation not given. Collection of samples fell on day 63 after the first vaccine or placebo injection. With respect to this clone: Its antigen remains unknown.

The sequence derives from a person aged 18-65 years who received the Ad26.COV2.S COVID-19 vaccine or a placebo. Here the sequenced sample was peripheral blood, taken in a trial of Ad26.COV2.S vaccine versus placebo. The chain is built from TRBV4-3 and TRBJ2-1; 7 nucleotides line up with TRBD1. CDR3 bases: TGCGCCAGCAGCCAAGAGGGGGACAGCTACAATGAGCAGTTCTTC. Amino acids: CASSQEGDSYNEQFF.